A selection of T cell receptor beta chains follows, all from one sample in a study of regulatory and conventional T cells in RAG deficiency. Assay: immunoSEQ multiplex PCR; the TCRdb copy retains only in-frame clones and omits some. This sample has 25,000 to 35,000 clones, with over 90% found just once. These sequences were also reported in another study, on regulatory T cells.

What was sequenced was CD25- CD4+ T cells sorted from blood. The origin of the receptors is a human donor in good health. The CDR3 runs from the conserved cysteine through the conserved F or W. D genes are given only for firm matches. Clone size is given for some rows only: seen once, a few or many times, or a class if the clone is expanded.

>TRBV19|-|TRBD1|TRBJ2-7
TGTGCCAGTGGGGACAGAGCCTACGAGCAGTACTTC
CASGDRAYEQYF
>TRBV30|-|-|TRBJ1-2
TGTGCCTGGCGGGATCGCTTTCTAGGGGGGGACGGCTACACCTTC
CAWRDRFLGGDGYTF
>TRBV6-1|-|-|TRBJ2-5
TGTGCCAGCAGTGAAGGAGGTCGAGAGACCCAGTACTTC
CASSEGGRETQYF
>TRBV19|-|-|TRBJ1-6
TGTGCCAGTAGTACCCAGCCGGGTAACTCTTCACCCCTCCACTTT
CASSTQPGNSSPLHF
>TRBV11-2|-|-|TRBJ2-2
TGTGCCAGCAGCTTACGGGGGACCACCGGGGAGCTGTTTTTT
CASSLRGTTGELFF
>TRBV29-1|-|TRBD1|TRBJ1-1
TGCAGCGTGATGCAGGGGGCGAGAACTGAAGCTTTCTTT
CSVMQGARTEAFF
>TRBV29-1|-|-|TRBJ1-5
TGCAGCGCTGGAGGCCACGGGCCCAATCAGCCCCAGCATTTT
CSAGGHGPNQPQHF
>TRBV7-6|-|TRBD2|TRBJ2-1
TGTGCCAGCAGCTTAGATCAAGCGGGGGGTTACAATGAGCAGTTCTTC
CASSLDQAGGYNEQFF
>TRBV5-1|-|TRBD2|TRBJ2-7
TGCGCCAGCAGCTACGGGGGGGCTAGCGGGGGAACCTACGAGCAGTACTTC
CASSYGGASGGTYEQYF
>TRBV19|-|-|TRBJ2-6
TGTGCCAGTGAGGGAGGCGGATTCTCTGGGGCCAACGTCCTGACTTTC
CASEGGGFSGANVLTF
>TRBV5-1|-|TRBD1|TRBJ1-2
TGCGCCAGCAGCTGGGACAGGGGCGACTCGGGCTACACCTTC
CASSWDRGDSGYTF
>TRBV9|-|-|TRBJ2-2
TGTGCCAGCAGTCCTAGACCGAACACCGGGGAGCTGTTTTTT
CASSPRPNTGELFF
>TRBV4-1|-|-|TRBJ1-5
TGCGCCAGCAGCCAGAGACAGGTTAGATATAGCAATCAGCCCCAGCATTTT
CASSQRQVRYSNQPQHF
>TRBV7-3|-|-|TRBJ1-5
TGTGCCAGCAGCTTAACCGGGGGTATCAATCAGCCCCAGCATTTT
CASSLTGGINQPQHF
>TRBV4-1|-|TRBD1|TRBJ2-1
TGCGCCAGCAGCCAACGAGGTGACAGGGGGTTCTCGGGTACCTACAATGAGCAGTTCTTC
CASSQRGDRGFSGTYNEQFF
>TRBV5-1|-|TRBD1|TRBJ1-2
TGCGCCAGCAGCTCCTCAGGGGGCGCACCCTATGGCTACACCTTC
CASSSSGGAPYGYTF
>TRBV7-2|once|-|TRBJ2-7
TGTGCCAGCAGCTTCCGGGGGGCCCCCCTTAGCTACGAGCAGTACTTC
CASSFRGAPLSYEQYF
>TRBV5-6|-|-|TRBJ2-7
TGTGCCAGCAGCAAGAACCGGGGAACCTACGAGCAGTACTTC
CASSKNRGTYEQYF
>TRBV14|-|-|TRBJ1-2
TGTGCCAGCAGCCGCACCGGCTATGGCTACACCTTC
CASSRTGYGYTF
>TRBV18|-|-|TRBJ1-1
TGTGCCAGCTCACCTTTCCAGGGAAAGGACACTGAAGCTTTCTTT
CASSPFQGKDTEAFF
>TRBV6-5|-|-|TRBJ2-7
TGTGCCAGCCAGGGACATAGCTCCTACGAGCAGTACTTC
CASQGHSSYEQYF
>TRBV19|-|TRBD1|TRBJ1-1
TGTGCCAGTAGTTTGGGACAGGCGAACACTGAAGCTTTCTTT
CASSLGQANTEAFF
>TRBV6-1|-|TRBD1|TRBJ2-2
TGTGCCAGCACTCGGGACAGGGGAGTAGCCGGGGAGCTGTTTTTT
CASTRDRGVAGELFF
>TRBV7-9|-|TRBD1|TRBJ2-2
TGTGCCAGCAGCAAGGGGGACAGGGGGCGCACCGGGGAGCTGTTTTTT
CASSKGDRGRTGELFF
>TRBV5-8|few|-|TRBJ1-1
TGTGCCAGCAGCTTGTACAGAGCTGAAGCTTTCTTT
CASSLYRAEAFF
>TRBV6-1|-|TRBD1|TRBJ1-4
TGTGCCAGCAGTGGGACACAGGGGTTCACTAATGAAAAACTGTTTTTT
CASSGTQGFTNEKLFF
>TRBV29-1|-|-|TRBJ1-2
TGCAGCGTTGAACGGGGGGGTGGCTATGGCTACACCTTC
CSVERGGGYGYTF
>TRBV7-2|-|-|TRBJ2-7
TGTGCCAGCAGCCTTAGAGACAGAAACGAGCAGTACTTC
CASSLRDRNEQYF
>TRBV27|-|-|TRBJ1-6
TGTGCCAGCAGTTCGCAGGGGTTCACGAGCTCCTATAATTCACCCCTCCACTTT
CASSSQGFTSSYNSPLHF
>TRBV6-1|-|TRBD1|TRBJ2-5
TGTGCCAGCAGTGAATTGGACAGGGAAGAGACCCAGTACTTC
CASSELDREETQYF
>TRBV15|-|-|TRBJ2-5
TGTGCCACCAGCCCCGACAGGTACCAAGAGACCCAGTACTTC
CATSPDRYQETQYF
>TRBV11-2|once|-|TRBJ1-1
TGTGCCAGCAGCCTTCCCCCGTGGGGGCAGGGGAACACTGAAGCTTTCTTT
CASSLPPWGQGNTEAFF
>TRBV10-3|few|TRBD1|TRBJ1-3
TGTGCCATCAGGCAGGGGGCGGGAAACACCATATATTTT
CAIRQGAGNTIYF
>TRBV2|-|-|TRBJ1-2
TGTGCCAGCAGTCCTATAACCGTAGACTATGGCTACACCTTC
CASSPITVDYGYTF
>TRBV9|-|-|TRBJ1-1
TGTGCCAGCAGCGTTACGGGGGGGGCGAACACTGAAGCTTTCTTT
CASSVTGGANTEAFF
>TRBV7-8|once|-|TRBJ1-5
TGTGCCAGCAGCTTAGGCAGGGGTCGCCCCAATCAGCCCCAGCATTTT
CASSLGRGRPNQPQHF
>TRBV7-7|-|-|TRBJ2-7
TGTGCCAGCAGCTTAGATGGGACATCGTACGAGCAGTACTTC
CASSLDGTSYEQYF
>TRBV28|-|-|TRBJ1-2
TGTGCCAGCAGTTTAGTAACAGACTATGGCTACACCTTC
CASSLVTDYGYTF
>TRBV7-9|-|-|TRBJ2-5
TGTGCCAGCAGCTTGGGCAAAGAGACCCAGTACTTC
CASSLGKETQYF
>TRBV9|-|-|TRBJ2-1
TGTGCCAGCAGCGTAGCGGGGGGCAGCTCCTACAATGAGCAGTTCTTC
CASSVAGGSSYNEQFF
>TRBV11-2|-|-|TRBJ2-2
TGTGCCAGTTTACGGACAGAGGGGACCGGGGAGCTGTTTTTT
CASLRTEGTGELFF
>TRBV15|-|-|TRBJ2-1
TGTGCCACCAGCAGAGATTTGAACGGGGGTGAACAGCAGTTCTTC
CATSRDLNGGEQQFF
>TRBV15|-|-|TRBJ2-3
TGTGCCACCAGCAGAGAGGGCAGGGGGGACACAGATACGCAGTATTTT
CATSREGRGDTDTQYF
>TRBV5-4|-|TRBD1|TRBJ1-1
TGTGCCAGCAGCCAGGTAGGACAGGGTGGTGAAGCTTTCTTT
CASSQVGQGGEAFF
>TRBV20-1|-|-|TRBJ2-5
TGCAGTGTGGGCCCAGAGACCCAGTACTTC
CSVGPETQYF
>TRBV2|-|TRBD2|TRBJ2-7
TGTGCCAGCAACCCTGGGGGGGCTAGCGGGGGGGATCCTCACGAGCAGTACTTC
CASNPGGASGGDPHEQYF